The T cell receptor beta chain described here comes from a study of T cell responses to AZD1222 COVID-19 vaccine. This CDR3 is 14 amino acids long. The V gene lost 2 bases and the J gene lost 2 bases, with 9 bases spanning the gap. CDR1 and CDR2 from the germline V gene are KGHSH and LQKENI. Some clones are missing from TCRdb's copy, which holds only in-frame ones; the method was immunoSEQ multiplex PCR. The sample carries about 120,000 clones, 70% to 90% recorded once. About this clone itself: Its target is not known.

Study outcomes and limitations: It was only 6 or 7 AZD1222 recipients who were seropositive at baseline. Dominant at 160-218 and 743-854, vaccine-associated CD4 TCRs also spanned spike.

The receptor comes from an adult who received the AZD1222 COVID-19 vaccine. This chain links TRBV18 with TRBJ1-2; D is undetermined. Sample: peripheral blood, taken 28 days after the second AZD1222 dose. The CDR3 is CASSPIDGNYGYTF. In DNA, the CDR3 is TGTGCCAGCTCACCAATCGACGGAAACTATGGCTACACCTTC.